This T cell receptor beta chain was sequenced for a study of T cell responses to AZD1222 COVID-19 vaccine (dated by TCRdb to about 2021). Looking at the study overall: Because spike-specific TCR depth and breadth did not differ between the two schedules, AZD1222 recipients who got a second dose at roughly 4 weeks were pooled with those who got a second dose at roughly 12 weeks. TCR sequencing covered over 230 trial participants: approximately 200 given two doses of AZD1222 and 26 given two doses of MenACWY control vaccine. Trial participants were enrolled by age into 18-55, 56-69 and 70-plus year subgroups, with roughly 150, 30 and 60 TCR-sequenced participants respectively.

The time point label of this sample denotes: baseline before first vaccination. Vaccinee samples came from UK trials COV001 and COV002, including a single-blind randomized controlled phase 2/3 trial of AZD1222 (ChAdOx1 nCoV-19) in healthy adults. Trial participant PBMC samples were collected at day 0 and day 28 after the second dose for TCRbeta chain sequencing. On this clone itself: Its specific antigen is unknown. Base-call qualities are not available, and no considerably larger clone is one nucleotide away.

Study-wide conclusions, independent of this receptor: The whole spike protein was spanned by vaccine-associated CD4 TCRs, and dominant responses were seen in regions 160-218 and 743-854. Conclusions about previously exposed vaccinees are limited, since just a handful of AZD1222 recipients were seropositive for SARS-CoV-2 at baseline. Spike-specific TCR breadth and depth rose significantly after two AZD1222 doses compared with day 0 and with MenACWY recipients. The 56-69-year group was small, and its depth increase did not reach significance, likely because of low power. Reportedly, close to half of the unique spike-specific TCRs recognized epitopes lying outside the regions that are mutated in the B.1.351 and B.1.1.7 variants. No day 14 peak-response samples were available, so repertoires were characterized only after the peak T cell response. Most participants were white British and females outnumbered males, and the authors suggested that clonal diversity may have been underestimated.

The CDR3 regions of human TCRbeta chains were analyzed by immunosequencing. Under the source paper's analysis protocol: TCRs in the repertoires were matched against a reference library of SARS-CoV-2-specific TCRs that had been generated with the MIRA antigen-specificity platform. Breadth was defined as the fraction of unique TCRs that were SARS-CoV-2-associated. Depth was defined as the fraction of total T cells that were SARS-CoV-2-associated. Each spike-specific TCR was assigned to its reactive spike region and to a CD4 or CD8 class using the MIRA data. Log10-transformed breadth and depth values were compared by one-way ANOVA with Sidak's multiple comparisons tests. As stored in TCRdb, this immuneACCESS dataset retains in-frame rearrangements with V and J assigned. A fraction of the clones does not appear; measured against another copy, unresolved V genes explain less than half of the discrepancy, and the remainder lacks a known reason. The V and J calls and clone size were taken over from that table, and D and trimming were inferred from the DNA. This sample lists approximately 120,000 clones; roughly nine tenths were detected once. Around 4.8% of the sample lies in the top ten.

From a lookup of the germline V gene, CDR1 and CDR2 are MRHNA and SNTAGT. Its CDR3 holds 15 amino acids, cysteine through phenylalanine. The only DNA kept is the CDR3, 45 bases in frame from the first base. Unmatched junction bases come to 7, with V trimmed by 10 bases and J by 0 bases. This clonotype was sampled from an adult in good health. The chain is made from TRBV6-4 and TRBJ2-4; the junction holds 9 bases that match TRBD1. The material sequenced was peripheral blood, taken on day 0 of AZD1222 vaccination. The nucleotide sequence reads TGTGCCACCAAGGGACAGGGATTAGCCAAAAACATTCAGTACTTC. Translated, it gives CATKGQGLAKNIQYF.